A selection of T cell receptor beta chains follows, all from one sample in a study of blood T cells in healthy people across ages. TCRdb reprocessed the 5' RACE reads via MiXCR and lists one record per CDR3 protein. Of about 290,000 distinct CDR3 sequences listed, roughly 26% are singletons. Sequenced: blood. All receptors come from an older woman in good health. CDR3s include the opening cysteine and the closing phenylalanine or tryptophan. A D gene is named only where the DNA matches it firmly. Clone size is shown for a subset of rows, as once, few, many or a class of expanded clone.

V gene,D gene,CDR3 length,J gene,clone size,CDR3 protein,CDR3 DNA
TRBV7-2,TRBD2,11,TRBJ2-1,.,CASSSTSGKFF,TGTGCCAGCAGCTCGACTAGCGGGAAATTCTTC
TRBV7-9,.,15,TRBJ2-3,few,CASSLALIASDTQYF,TGTGCCAGCAGCTTAGCGCTCATAGCATCAGATACGCAGTATTTT
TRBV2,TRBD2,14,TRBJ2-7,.,CASSGTSGFYEQYF,TGTGCCAGCAGCGGGACTAGCGGTTTCTACGAGCAGTACTTC
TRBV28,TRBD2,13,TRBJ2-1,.,CASGTQDLNEQFF,TGTGCTAGCGGGACTCAGGATCTCAATGAGCAGTTCTTC
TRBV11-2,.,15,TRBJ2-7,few,CASSFVAASSYEQYF,TGTGCCAGCAGCTTTGTGGCGGCCAGTTCCTACGAGCAGTACTTC
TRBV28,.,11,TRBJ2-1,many,CASSTYNEQFF,TGTGCCAGCAGCACGTACAATGAGCAGTTCTTC
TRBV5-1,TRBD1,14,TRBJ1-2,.,CASSSQTGGYGHTF,TGCGCCAGCAGCTCACAGACAGGGGGCTATGGCCACACCTTC
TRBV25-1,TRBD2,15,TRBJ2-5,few,CASNEDGRAEETQYF,TGTGCCAGCAATGAGGACGGGAGGGCCGAAGAGACCCAGTACTTC
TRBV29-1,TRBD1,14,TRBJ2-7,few,CSVLGTGTEYEQYF,TGCAGCGTTTTGGGGACCGGGACAGAGTACGAGCAGTACTTC
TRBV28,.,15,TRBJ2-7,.,CASSLWSGDPYEQYF,TGTGCCAGCAGTTTATGGTCCGGGGACCCCTACGAGCAGTACTTC
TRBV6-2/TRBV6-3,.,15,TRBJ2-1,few,CASSYGPDNWNEQFF,TGTGCCAGCAGTTACGGTCCAGACAACTGGAATGAGCAGTTCTTC
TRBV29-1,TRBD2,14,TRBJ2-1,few,CSVFLAGGHNEQFF,TGCAGCGTTTTTCTGGCGGGAGGGCACAATGAGCAGTTCTTC
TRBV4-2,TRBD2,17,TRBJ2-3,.,CASSQDSGRISTDTQYF,TGTGCCAGCAGCCAAGATAGCGGGAGGATCAGCACAGATACGCAGTATTTT
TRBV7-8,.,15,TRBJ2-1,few,CASSLGPSAYNEQFF,TGTGCCAGCAGCTTAGGGCCTAGCGCCTACAATGAGCAGTTCTTC
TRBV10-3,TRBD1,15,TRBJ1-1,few,CAISGGDRGQTEAFF,TGTGCCATCAGTGGGGGGGACAGGGGGCAAACTGAAGCTTTCTTT
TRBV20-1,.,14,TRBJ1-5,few,CSARAGAFNQPQHF,TGCAGTGCTAGAGCCGGGGCCTTCAATCAGCCCCAGCATTTT
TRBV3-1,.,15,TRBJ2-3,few,CASSPEGGDPNTQYF,TGTGCCAGCAGCCCAGAGGGAGGCGACCCCAATACGCAGTATTTT